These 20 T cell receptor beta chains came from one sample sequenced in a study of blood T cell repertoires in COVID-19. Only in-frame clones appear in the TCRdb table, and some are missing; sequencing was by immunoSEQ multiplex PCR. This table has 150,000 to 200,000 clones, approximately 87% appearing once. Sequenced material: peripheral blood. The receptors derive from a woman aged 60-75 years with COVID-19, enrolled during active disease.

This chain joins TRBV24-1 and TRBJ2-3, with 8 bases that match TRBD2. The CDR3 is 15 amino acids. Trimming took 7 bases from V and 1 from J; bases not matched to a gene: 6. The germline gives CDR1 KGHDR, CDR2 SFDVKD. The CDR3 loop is CATRETGLGTDTQYF. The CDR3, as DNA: TGTGCCACCAGGGAAACGGGACTAGGCACAGATACGCAGTATTTT.

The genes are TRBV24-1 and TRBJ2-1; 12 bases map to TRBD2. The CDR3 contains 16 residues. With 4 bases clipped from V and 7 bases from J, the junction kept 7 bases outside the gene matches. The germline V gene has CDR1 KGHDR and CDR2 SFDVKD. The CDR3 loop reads CATSDRLAGALNEQFF. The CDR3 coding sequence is TGTGCCACCAGTGACCGACTAGCGGGAGCTCTGAATGAGCAGTTCTTC.

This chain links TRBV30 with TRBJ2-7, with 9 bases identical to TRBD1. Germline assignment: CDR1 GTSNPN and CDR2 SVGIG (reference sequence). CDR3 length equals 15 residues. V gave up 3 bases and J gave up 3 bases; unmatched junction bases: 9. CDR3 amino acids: CAWSPPGTGIYEQYF. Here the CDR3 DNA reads TGTGCCTGGAGCCCACCCGGGACAGGGATCTACGAGCAGTACTTC.

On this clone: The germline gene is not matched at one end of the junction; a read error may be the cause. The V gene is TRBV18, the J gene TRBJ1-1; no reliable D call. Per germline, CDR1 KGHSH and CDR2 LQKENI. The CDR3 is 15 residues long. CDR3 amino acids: CASSPSPDPNSEAFF. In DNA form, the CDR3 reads TGTGCCAGCTCACCATCCCCCGATCCGAACTCTGAAGCTTTCTTT.

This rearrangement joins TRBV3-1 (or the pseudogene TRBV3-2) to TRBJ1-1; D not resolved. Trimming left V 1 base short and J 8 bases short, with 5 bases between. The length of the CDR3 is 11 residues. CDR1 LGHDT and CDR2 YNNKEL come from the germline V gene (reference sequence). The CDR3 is CASSQGLEAFF. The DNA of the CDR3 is TGTGCCAGCAGCCAAGGTCTGGAAGCTTTCTTT.

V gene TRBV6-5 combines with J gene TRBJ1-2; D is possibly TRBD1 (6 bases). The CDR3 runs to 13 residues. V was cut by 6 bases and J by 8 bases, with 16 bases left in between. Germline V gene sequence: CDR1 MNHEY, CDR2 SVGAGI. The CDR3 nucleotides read TGTGCCAGCAGGAGGGGGGGAGCGGGAGGCTACACCTTC. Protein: CASRRGGAGGYTF.

In DNA form, the CDR3 reads TGTGCCAGTAGTATTAAAGTCGACAGCTCCTACGAGCAGTACTTC. Residues: CASSIKVDSSYEQYF. V usage is TRBV19 and J usage is TRBJ2-7, with D perhaps TRBD1 (5 bases). This CDR3 contains 15 residues. Germline loops: CDR1 LNHDA, CDR2 SQIVND (reference sequence). V was pared by 3 bases and J by 0 bases, with 12 bases between.

The CDR3 coding sequence is TGTGCCTGGAGTCTGGAGAGGGGGCAGCCCCAGCATTTT. It codes for CAWSLERGQPQHF. The chain has TRBV30 and TRBJ1-5, with a tentative D call TRBD1 (6 bases). CDR1 is GTSNPN, CDR2 SVGIG, per germline (reference sequence). There are 13 residues in the CDR3. Trimming shortened V by 2 bases and J by 7 bases, and 12 bases separated the two germline ends.

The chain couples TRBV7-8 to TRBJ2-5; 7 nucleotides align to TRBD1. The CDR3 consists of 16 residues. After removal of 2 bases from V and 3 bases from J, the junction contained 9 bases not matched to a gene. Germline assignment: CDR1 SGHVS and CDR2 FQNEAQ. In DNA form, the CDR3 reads TGTGCCAGCAGCTTATTTTCTAGGACAGGAGAAGAGACCCAGTACTTC. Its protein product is CASSLFSRTGEETQYF.

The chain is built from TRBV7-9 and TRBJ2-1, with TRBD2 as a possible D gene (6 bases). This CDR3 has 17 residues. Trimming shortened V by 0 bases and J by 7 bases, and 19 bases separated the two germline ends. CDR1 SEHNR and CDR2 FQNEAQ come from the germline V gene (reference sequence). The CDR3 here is CASSLALGSRTGNEQFF. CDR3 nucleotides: TGTGCCAGCAGCTTAGCGCTCGGGAGTAGGACGGGTAATGAGCAGTTCTTC.

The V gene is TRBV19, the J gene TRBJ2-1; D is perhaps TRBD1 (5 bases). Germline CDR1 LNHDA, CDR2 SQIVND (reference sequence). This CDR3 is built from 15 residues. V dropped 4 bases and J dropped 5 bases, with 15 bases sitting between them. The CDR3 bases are TGTGCCAGTAGTAAATGGCAGGGTGACCACAATGAGCAGTTCTTC. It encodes CASSKWQGDHNEQFF.

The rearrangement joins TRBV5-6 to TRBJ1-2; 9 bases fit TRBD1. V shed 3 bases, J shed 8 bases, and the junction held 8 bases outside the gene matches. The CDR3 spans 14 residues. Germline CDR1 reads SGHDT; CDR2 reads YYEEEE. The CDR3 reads CASSWGQGPRGYTF. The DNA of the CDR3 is TGTGCCAGCAGCTGGGGACAGGGACCTCGGGGCTACACCTTC.

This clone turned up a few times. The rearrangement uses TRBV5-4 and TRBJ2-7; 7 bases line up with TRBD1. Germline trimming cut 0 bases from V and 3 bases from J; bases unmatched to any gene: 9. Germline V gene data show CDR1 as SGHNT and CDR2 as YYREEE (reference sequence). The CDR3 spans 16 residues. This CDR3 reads CASSLETGQNYYEQYF. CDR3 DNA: TGTGCCAGCAGCTTGGAAACGGGACAGAACTACTACGAGCAGTACTTC.

The CDR3 loop is CASSPFSGPGYEQYF. CDR3 nucleotide sequence: TGCGCCAGCAGCCCCTTTAGCGGGCCTGGATACGAGCAGTACTTC. The V and J genes are TRBV5-1 and TRBJ2-7; 7 nucleotides agree with TRBD2. The V gene's germline CDR1 is SGHRS and CDR2 YFSETQ. Germline trimming cut 4 bases from V and 4 bases from J; bases unmatched to any gene: 11. The CDR3 has 15 residues. The full variable domain, its missing parts supplied by reference TRBV5-1 and TRBJ2-7, is KAGVTQTPRYLIKTRGQQVTLSCSPISGHRSVSWYQQTPGQGLQFLFEYFSETQRNKGNFPGRFSGRQFSNSRSEMNVSTLELGDSALYLCASSPFSGPGYEQYFGPGTRLTVT.

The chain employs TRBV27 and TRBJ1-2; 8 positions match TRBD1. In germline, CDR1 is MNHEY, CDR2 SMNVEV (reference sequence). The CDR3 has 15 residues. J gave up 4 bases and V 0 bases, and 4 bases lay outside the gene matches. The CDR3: CASSLSKGQAYGYTF. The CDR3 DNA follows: TGTGCCAGCAGTTTATCGAAGGGACAGGCCTATGGCTACACCTTC.

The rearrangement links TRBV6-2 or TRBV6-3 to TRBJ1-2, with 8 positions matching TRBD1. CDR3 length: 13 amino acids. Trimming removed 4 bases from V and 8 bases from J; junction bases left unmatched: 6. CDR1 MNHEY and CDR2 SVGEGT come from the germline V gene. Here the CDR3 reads CASSLTGGGGYTF. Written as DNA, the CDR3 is TGTGCCAGCAGTTTAACAGGGGGAGGCGGCTACACCTTC.

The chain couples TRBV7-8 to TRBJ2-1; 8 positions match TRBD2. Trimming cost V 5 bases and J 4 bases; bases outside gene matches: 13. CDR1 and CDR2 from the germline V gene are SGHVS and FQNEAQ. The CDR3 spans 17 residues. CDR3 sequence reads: CASSPYEAGAAYNEQFF. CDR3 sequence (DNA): TGTGCCAGCAGCCCTTACGAAGCGGGAGCCGCATACAATGAGCAGTTCTTC. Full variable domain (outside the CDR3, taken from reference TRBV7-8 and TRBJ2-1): GAGVSQSPRYKVAKRGQDVALRCDPISGHVSLFWYQQALGQGPEFLTYFQNEAQLDKSGLPSDRFFAERPEGSVSTLKIQRTQQEDSAVYLCASSPYEAGAAYNEQFFGPGTRLTVL.

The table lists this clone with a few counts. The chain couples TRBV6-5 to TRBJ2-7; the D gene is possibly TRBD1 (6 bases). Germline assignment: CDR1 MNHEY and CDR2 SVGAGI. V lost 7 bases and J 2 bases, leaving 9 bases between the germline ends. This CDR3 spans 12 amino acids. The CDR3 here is CASKGEPYEQYF. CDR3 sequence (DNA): TGTGCCAGCAAGGGGGAGCCCTACGAGCAGTACTTC.

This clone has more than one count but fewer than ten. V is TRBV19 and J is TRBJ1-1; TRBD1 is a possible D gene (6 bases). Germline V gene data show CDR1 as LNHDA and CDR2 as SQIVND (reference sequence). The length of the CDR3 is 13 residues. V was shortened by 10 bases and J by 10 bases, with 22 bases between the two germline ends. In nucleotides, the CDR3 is TGTGCCACCCAAGTATGGGGGCCGGGGAGAGCTTTCTTT. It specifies CATQVWGPGRAFF.

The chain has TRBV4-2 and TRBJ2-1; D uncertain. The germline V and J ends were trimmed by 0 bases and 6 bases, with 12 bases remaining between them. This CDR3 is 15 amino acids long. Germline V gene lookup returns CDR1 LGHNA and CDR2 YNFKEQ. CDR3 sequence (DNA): TGTGCCAGCAGCCAAGATCTTTTACTACCCAATGAGCAGTTCTTC. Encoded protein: CASSQDLLLPNEQFF.